A single sample is the source of the 8 T cell receptor beta chains below, sequenced in a study of blood T cell repertoires in COVID-19. The protocol was immunoSEQ multiplex PCR, while the TCRdb copy is restricted to in-frame clones and leaves out a portion. This table has roughly 310,000 clones, about 89% appearing once. Input material: PBMCs or T cells enriched from blood (not recorded which). These receptors were taken from a woman aged 40 to 50 who had recovered from COVID-19.

This chain connects TRBV6-2 or TRBV6-3 to TRBJ2-5; the match to TRBD2 covers 7 bases. The CDR3 covers 16 residues. Germline lookup yields CDR1 MNHEY and CDR2 SVGEGT. Trimming at V came to 2 bases and at J to 2 bases, leaving 8 bases not matched to a gene. CDR3 loop: CASSYSRGAGQETQYF. The DNA for the CDR3 is TGTGCCAGCAGTTACAGCCGCGGAGCGGGACAAGAGACCCAGTACTTC.

The rearrangement links TRBV24-1 to TRBJ2-1; perhaps TRBD2 as D (5 bases). CDR1 is KGHDR, CDR2 SFDVKD, per germline. The CDR3 consists of 15 residues. V was trimmed by 5 bases and J by 4 bases, leaving 14 bases between them. The DNA for the CDR3 is TGTGCCACCAGTGGCAGAAGCGGAGCTTACAATGAGCAGTTCTTC. This sequence encodes CATSGRSGAYNEQFF.

This chain uses TRBV3-1 (or the pseudogene TRBV3-2) with TRBJ1-4; D is uncertain. Trimming removed 5 bases from V and 4 bases from J, with 2 bases in between. This CDR3 comprises 11 residues. Germline V gene data show CDR1 as LGHDT and CDR2 as YNNKEL (reference sequence). DNA for the CDR3: TGTGCCAGCAGCTATAATGAAAAACTGTTTTTT. It specifies CASSYNEKLFF.

The V call is TRBV3-1 (or the pseudogene TRBV3-2), the J call TRBJ2-7; 11 positions agree with TRBD2. Germline V gene lookup returns CDR1 LGHDT and CDR2 YNNKEL (reference sequence). This CDR3 has 15 residues. The ends lost 4 bases at V and 4 bases at J; junction bases unmatched: 6. The CDR3 sequence: CASSLAGGQLYEQYF. The CDR3 coding sequence is TGTGCCAGCAGCCTAGCGGGGGGGCAACTGTACGAGCAGTACTTC.

V gene TRBV9 combines with J gene TRBJ1-1; D not resolved. Deletions cut 6 bases from V and 4 bases from J, with 13 bases between. This CDR3 has 13 residues. The germline V gene has CDR1 SGDLS and CDR2 YYNGEE. CDR3 region: CASIPHTGTEAFF. CDR3 DNA: TGTGCCAGCATTCCTCACACGGGCACTGAAGCTTTCTTT.

The chain uses TRBV6-2 or TRBV6-3 and TRBJ1-5; no firm D call. The germline V gene has CDR1 MNHEY and CDR2 SVGEGT. The CDR3 is 14 residues long. V was shortened by 5 bases and J by 0 bases, with 8 bases between the two germline ends. CDR3 nucleotides: TGTGCCAGCAGTCTTCAGGTTAGCAATCAGCCCCAGCATTTT. Its protein product is CASSLQVSNQPQHF.

CDR3 in amino acids: CASSTGQRIDEQYF. The CDR3 bases are TGCGCCAGCAGCACGGGACAAAGAATCGACGAGCAGTACTTC. J is TRBJ2-7 and V is TRBV5-1; TRBD1 might be the D (6 bases). CDR1 is SGHRS and CDR2 is YFSETQ in the germline V gene. V dropped 4 bases and J dropped 5 bases, with 16 bases sitting between them. The length of the CDR3 is 14 residues.

The chain links TRBV18 to TRBJ1-1; perhaps TRBD1 as D (6 bases). The V and J ends lost 6 bases and 2 bases respectively, with 13 bases between them. Germline CDR1 reads KGHSH; CDR2 reads LQKENI. This CDR3 region has 14 residues. CDR3 nucleotide sequence: TGTGCCAGCTCCAAGGAACAGGGAAACACTGAAGCTTTCTTT. Protein sequence: CASSKEQGNTEAFF.